This paragraph reports one T cell receptor beta chain. Participants came from some 26 US areas, aged about 18 to 89 years. Original analysis: Estimates of nucleated cell counts were drawn from the amplification of reference gene primers. Method: immunoSEQ multiplex PCR; TCRdb's copy keeps in-frame clones and lacks some. The DNA was the basis for D and trimming; V, J and clone size are from that table. The top ten hold around 4.2% of the sample, which has some 320,000 clones, more than 85% seen once. CDR1 and CDR2 (germline): LGHDT, YNNKEL (reference sequence). This CDR3 has 19 amino acids. J was trimmed by 3 bases and V by 5 bases; bases with no gene match: 16. This sample was included in a study of blood T cell repertoires in COVID-19. On the study more broadly: PBMCs, B-cell-depleted T cells, or T cells were the source of the cDNA or gDNA that made up the material.

Sequencing used PBMCs or T cells enriched from blood (not recorded which). The chain is built from TRBV3-1 (or the pseudogene TRBV3-2) and TRBJ2-3; TRBD2 matches 11 bases. This clonotype was sampled from a woman aged 25 to 39 who had been exposed to COVID-19. The CDR3 reads CASSSRWVAGGPLTDTQYF. CDR3 nucleotides: TGTGCCAGCAGCTCCCGGTGGGTAGCGGGGGGGCCGTTGACAGATACGCAGTATTTT.